Here is one T cell receptor beta chain with its context. Its antigen is not yet known. No base-level quality is on record; no much larger clone is a single base apart. The data are from a study of T-cell reconstitution after alpha-beta-depleted transplantation in children (dated by TCRdb to 2016 to 2017). Regarding the study in general: The study quantitatively tracked T-cell immune reconstitution after TCRalphabeta/CD19-depleted allogeneic hematopoietic cell transplantation in children using TCR repertoire profiling.

Its CDR3 holds 16 amino acids, cysteine through phenylalanine. The entry retains the CDR3 DNA only, 48 bases that are in frame from base 1. Looking up the germline V gene yields CDR1 MNHEY and CDR2 SVGAGI. V ends up 2 bases short and J 0 bases short, with an unmatched junction base count of 3. Libraries were made using PCR. Sequencer: Illumina HiSeq 2500. To normalize quantification of the TCRbeta repertoire, the TCR libraries were built with molecular barcoding that relied on unique molecular identifiers. TCRdb reworked the public reads: Q25 trimming with fastp, MiXCR clone assembly, productive beta chains retained. Here each entry gathers all rows of one CDR3 protein and keeps the most common genes and DNA. Here the sample has 500,000 to 600,000 distinct CDR3 sequences; around a third occur a single time. The ten top clones hold around 2.3% of the sample.

Sample: PBMCs from the stem cell graft donor, taken from the stem cell graft. The chain is assembled from TRBV6-5 and TRBJ2-2; a stretch of 7 junction bases matches TRBD2. The clonotype originates from a human donor who donated a stem cell graft to a child with aplastic anemia. The CDR3: CASSYPAGPNTGELFF. The DNA sequence is as follows: TGTGCCAGCAGTTACCCAGCGGGACCGAACACCGGGGAGCTGTTTTTT.